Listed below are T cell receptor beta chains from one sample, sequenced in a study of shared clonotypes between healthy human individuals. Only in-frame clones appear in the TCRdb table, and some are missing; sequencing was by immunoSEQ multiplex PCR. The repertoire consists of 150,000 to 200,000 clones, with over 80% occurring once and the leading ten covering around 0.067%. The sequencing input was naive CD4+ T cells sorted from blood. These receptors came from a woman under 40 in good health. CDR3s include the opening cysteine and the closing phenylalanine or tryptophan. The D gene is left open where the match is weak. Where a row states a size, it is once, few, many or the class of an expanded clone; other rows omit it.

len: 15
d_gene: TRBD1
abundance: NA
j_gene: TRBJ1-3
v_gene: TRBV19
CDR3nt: TGTGCCAGTAGTAACCGGGACAGGCTCGGAAACACCATATATTTT
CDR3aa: CASSNRDRLGNTIYF

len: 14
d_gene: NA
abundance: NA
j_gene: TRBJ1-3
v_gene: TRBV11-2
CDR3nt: TGTGCCAGCAGCTCCACAGGGAGAGGAAACACCATATATTTT
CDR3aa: CASSSTGRGNTIYF

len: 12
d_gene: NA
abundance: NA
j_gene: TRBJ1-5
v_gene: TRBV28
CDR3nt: TGTGCCACCGTCAATAGCAATCAGCCCCAGCATTTT
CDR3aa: CATVNSNQPQHF

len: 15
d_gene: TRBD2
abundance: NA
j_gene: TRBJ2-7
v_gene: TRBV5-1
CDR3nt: TGCGCCAGCAGCAAGGGACTAGCGGGAGCGTACGAGCAGTACTTC
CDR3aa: CASSKGLAGAYEQYF

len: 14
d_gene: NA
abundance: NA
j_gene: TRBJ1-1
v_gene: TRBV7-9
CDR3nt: TGTGCCAGCAGCTTAGAGGGGGAAATCGCTGAAGCTTTCTTT
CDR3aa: CASSLEGEIAEAFF

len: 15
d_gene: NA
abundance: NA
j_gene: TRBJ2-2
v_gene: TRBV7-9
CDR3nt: TGTGCCAGCAGCTTGGGTCCCGCGAACACCGGGGAGCTGTTTTTT
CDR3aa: CASSLGPANTGELFF

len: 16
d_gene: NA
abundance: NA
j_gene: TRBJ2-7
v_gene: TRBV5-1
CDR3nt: TGCGCCAGCAGCTTGGCGACCGGGACAAGACTCTACGAGCAGTACTTC
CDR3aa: CASSLATGTRLYEQYF

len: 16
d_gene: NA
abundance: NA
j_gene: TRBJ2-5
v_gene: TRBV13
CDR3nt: TGTGCCAGCAGCTTAGGCCTACCCCAGGGAGGAGAGACCCAGTACTTC
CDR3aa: CASSLGLPQGGETQYF

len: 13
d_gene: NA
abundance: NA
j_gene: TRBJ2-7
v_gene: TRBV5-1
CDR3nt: TGCGCCAGCAGCTTGACAGGGACGCGCGAGCAGTACTTC
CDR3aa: CASSLTGTREQYF

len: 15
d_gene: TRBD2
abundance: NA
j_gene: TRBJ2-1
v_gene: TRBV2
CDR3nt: TGTGCCAGCAGTGAAGGGCTAGCGGGAGTGGTTGAGCAGTTCTTC
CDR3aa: CASSEGLAGVVEQFF

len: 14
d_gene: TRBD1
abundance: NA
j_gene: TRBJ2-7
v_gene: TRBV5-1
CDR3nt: TGCGCCAGCAGCTGGACAGGGGAGTTAGACGAGCAGTACTTC
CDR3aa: CASSWTGELDEQYF

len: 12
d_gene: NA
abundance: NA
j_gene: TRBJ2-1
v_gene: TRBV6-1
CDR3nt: TGTGCCAGCAGTGGGGACGGGAATGAGCAGTTCTTC
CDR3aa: CASSGDGNEQFF

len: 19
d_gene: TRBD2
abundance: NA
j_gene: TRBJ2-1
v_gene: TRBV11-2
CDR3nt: TGTGCCAGCAGCGAAATCGGGGTTAGCGGGAGGAGCTCCTACAATGAGCAGTTCTTC
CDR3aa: CASSEIGVSGRSSYNEQFF

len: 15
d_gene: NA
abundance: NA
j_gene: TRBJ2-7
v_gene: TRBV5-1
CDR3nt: TGCGCCAGCAGCCCCTCGGGACTGACCGACTACGAGCAGTACTTC
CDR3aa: CASSPSGLTDYEQYF

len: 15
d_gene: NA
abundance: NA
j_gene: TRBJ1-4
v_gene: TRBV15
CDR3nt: TGTGCCACCAGCAGAGATTATCAACGTAATGAAAAACTGTTTTTT
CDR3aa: CATSRDYQRNEKLFF

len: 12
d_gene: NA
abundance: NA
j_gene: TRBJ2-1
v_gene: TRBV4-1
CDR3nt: TGCGCCAGCAGCCTCCCCCGGGGAGTAAAGTTCTTC
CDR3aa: CASSLPRGVKFF

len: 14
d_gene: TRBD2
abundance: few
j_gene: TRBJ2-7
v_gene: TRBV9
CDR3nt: TGTGCCAGCAGCTTCGGGACTACCTTGTACGAGCAGTACTTC
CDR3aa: CASSFGTTLYEQYF

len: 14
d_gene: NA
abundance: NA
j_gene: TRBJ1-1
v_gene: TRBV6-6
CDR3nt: TGTGCCAGCAGAACAAACAGACTGAACACTGAAGCTTTCTTT
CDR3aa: CASRTNRLNTEAFF

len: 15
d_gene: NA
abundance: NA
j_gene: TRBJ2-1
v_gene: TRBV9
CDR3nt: TGTGCCAGCAGCGTAGTTGTCGGGAAACACAATGAGCAGTTCTTC
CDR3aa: CASSVVVGKHNEQFF

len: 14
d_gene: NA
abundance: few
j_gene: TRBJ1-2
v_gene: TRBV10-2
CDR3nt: TGCGCCAGCGCTAAGGGGGAAGTGAACTATGGCTACACCTTC
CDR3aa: CASAKGEVNYGYTF

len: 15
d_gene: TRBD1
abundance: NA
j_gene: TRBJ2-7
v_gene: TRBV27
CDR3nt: TGTGCCAGCTGGGGGGGGACAGGGGGCACCTACGAGCAGTACTTC
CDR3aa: CASWGGTGGTYEQYF

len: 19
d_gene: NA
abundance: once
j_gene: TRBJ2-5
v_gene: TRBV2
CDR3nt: TGTGCCAGCAGTGAACGGACAGGGCTTCTAGCGGGCCGCCAAGAGACCCAGTACTTC
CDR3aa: CASSERTGLLAGRQETQYF

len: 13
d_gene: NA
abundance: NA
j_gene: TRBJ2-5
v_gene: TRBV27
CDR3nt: TGTGCCAGCAGTTTAGTTGGCCAAGAGACCCAGTACTTC
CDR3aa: CASSLVGQETQYF

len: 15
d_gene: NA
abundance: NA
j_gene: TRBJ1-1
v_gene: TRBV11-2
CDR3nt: TGTGCCAGCAGCGAAAGGACAGTGAAGAACACTGAAGCTTTCTTT
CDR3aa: CASSERTVKNTEAFF

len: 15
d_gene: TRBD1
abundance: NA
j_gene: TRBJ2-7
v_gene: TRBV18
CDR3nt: TGTGCCAGCTCCCCAGGGACAGGGAGTTCCTACGAGCAGTACTTC
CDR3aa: CASSPGTGSSYEQYF

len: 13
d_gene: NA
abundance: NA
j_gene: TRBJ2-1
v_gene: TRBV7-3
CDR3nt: TGTGCCAGCAGCTTAAATTGGGACAATGAGCAGTTCTTC
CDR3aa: CASSLNWDNEQFF

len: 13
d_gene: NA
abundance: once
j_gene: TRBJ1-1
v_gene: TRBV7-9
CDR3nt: TGTGCCAGCAGCTTAAGGGGGAACACTGAAGCTTTCTTT
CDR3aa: CASSLRGNTEAFF

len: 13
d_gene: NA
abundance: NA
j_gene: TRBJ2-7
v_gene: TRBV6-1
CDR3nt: TGTGCCAGCGGTACTGTGACTAGCTACGAGCAGTACTTC
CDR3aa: CASGTVTSYEQYF

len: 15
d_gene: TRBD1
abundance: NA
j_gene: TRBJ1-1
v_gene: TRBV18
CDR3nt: TGTGCCAGCTCACCAAGGGCGGACAGGGACACTGAAGCTTTCTTT
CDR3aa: CASSPRADRDTEAFF

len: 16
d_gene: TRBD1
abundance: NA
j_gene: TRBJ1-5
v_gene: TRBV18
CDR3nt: TGTGCCAGCTCACTACTCCCCGGGACAGGGGATCAGCCCCAGCATTTT
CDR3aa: CASSLLPGTGDQPQHF

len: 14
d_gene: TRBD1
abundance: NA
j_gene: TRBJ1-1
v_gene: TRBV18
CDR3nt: TGTGCCAGCGCCGGGACAGGGGGGAACACTGAAGCTTTCTTT
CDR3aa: CASAGTGGNTEAFF

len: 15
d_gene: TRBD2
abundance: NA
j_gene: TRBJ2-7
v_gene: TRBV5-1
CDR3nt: TGCGCCAGCTCCAGGACTAGCACATCGAACTACGAGCAGTACTTC
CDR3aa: CASSRTSTSNYEQYF

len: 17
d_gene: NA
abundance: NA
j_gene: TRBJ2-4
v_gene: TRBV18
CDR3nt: TGTGCCAGCTCACCAGTGGCGAGAACCCTAGCCAAAAACATTCAGTACTTC
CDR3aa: CASSPVARTLAKNIQYF

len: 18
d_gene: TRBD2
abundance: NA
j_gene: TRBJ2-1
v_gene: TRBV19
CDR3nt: TGTGCCAGTAGTATAATGGGACTAGCGGGAGTTGTCGACAATGAGCAGTTCTTC
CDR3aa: CASSIMGLAGVVDNEQFF

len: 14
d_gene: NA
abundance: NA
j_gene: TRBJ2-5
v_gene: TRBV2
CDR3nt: TGTGCCAGCAGTTCCTCTAGAGCCCAGGGGACCCAGTACTTC
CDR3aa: CASSSSRAQGTQYF

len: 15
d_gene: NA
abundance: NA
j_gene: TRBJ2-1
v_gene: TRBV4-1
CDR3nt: TGCGCCAGCAGCCAAGTGGGGCTAGCTCTCGATGAGCAGTTCTTC
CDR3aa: CASSQVGLALDEQFF

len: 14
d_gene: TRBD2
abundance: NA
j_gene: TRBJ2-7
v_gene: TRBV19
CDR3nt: TGTGCCAGTAGTGGTAGCGGGAGTTCCTACGAGCAGTACTTC
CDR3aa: CASSGSGSSYEQYF

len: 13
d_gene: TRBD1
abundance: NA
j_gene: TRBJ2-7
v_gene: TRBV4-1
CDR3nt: TGCGCCAGCAAAAAGACAGGGGAACGCGAGCAGTACTTC
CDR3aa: CASKKTGEREQYF

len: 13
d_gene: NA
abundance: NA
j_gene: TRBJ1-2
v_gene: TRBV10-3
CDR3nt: TGTGCCATCAGCGGGACGGCTCTTGATGGCTACACCTTC
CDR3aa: CAISGTALDGYTF

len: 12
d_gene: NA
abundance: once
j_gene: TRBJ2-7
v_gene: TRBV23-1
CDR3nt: TGCGCCAGCAGTCAGGGTGTTTACGAGCAGTACTTC
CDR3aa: CASSQGVYEQYF

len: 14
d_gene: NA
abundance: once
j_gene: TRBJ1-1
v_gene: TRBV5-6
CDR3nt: TGTGCCAGCAGCTTTCAGGGTATGAACACTGAAGCTTTCTTT
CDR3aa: CASSFQGMNTEAFF

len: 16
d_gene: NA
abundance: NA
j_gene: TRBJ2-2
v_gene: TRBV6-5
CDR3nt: TGTGCCAGCAGTTACTCGACAGCCCGACGCACCGGGGAGCTGTTTTTT
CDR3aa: CASSYSTARRTGELFF

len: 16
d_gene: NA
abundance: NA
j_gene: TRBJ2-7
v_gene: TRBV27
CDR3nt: TGTGCCAGCAGTTCCAGGGGGGAAAGCGGGAGCTTCGAGCAGTACTTC
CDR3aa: CASSSRGESGSFEQYF

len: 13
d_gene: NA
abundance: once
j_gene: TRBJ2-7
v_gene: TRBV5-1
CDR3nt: TGCGCCAGCAGAGACAGGACCTCCTACGAGCAGTACTTC
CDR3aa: CASRDRTSYEQYF

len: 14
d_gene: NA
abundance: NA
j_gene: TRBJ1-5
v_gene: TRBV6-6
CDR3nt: TGTGCCAGCAGTTTCAAGGGGCACAATCAGCCCCAGCATTTT
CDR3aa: CASSFKGHNQPQHF

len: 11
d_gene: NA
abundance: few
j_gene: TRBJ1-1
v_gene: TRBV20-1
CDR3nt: TGCAGGACCCCTACGGGTAGTGAAGCTTTCTTT
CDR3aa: CRTPTGSEAFF

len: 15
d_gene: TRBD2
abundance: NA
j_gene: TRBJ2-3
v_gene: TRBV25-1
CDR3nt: TGTGCCAGCAGTTCACTAGCGGAAAGCACAGATACGCAGTATTTT
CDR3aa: CASSSLAESTDTQYF

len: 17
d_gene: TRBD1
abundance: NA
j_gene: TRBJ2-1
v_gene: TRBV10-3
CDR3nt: TGTGCCATCAGCGGACAGGGGCGGCAAAGGCCCCCGGGTGAGCAGTTCTTC
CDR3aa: CAISGQGRQRPPGEQFF

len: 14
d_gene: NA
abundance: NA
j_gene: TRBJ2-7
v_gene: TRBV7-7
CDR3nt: TGTGCCAGCGCTGTGGGGGGCGTAGACTACGAGCAGTACTTC
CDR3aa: CASAVGGVDYEQYF